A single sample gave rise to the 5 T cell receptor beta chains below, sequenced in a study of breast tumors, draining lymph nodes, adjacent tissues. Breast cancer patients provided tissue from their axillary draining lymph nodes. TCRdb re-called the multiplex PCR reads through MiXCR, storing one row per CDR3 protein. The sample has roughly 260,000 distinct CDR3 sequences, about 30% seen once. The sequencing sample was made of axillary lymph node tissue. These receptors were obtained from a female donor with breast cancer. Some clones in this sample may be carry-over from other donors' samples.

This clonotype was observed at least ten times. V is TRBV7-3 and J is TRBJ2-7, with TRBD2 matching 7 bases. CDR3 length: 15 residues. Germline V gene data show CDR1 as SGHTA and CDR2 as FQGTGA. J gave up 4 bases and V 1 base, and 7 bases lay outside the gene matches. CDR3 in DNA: TGTGCCAGCAGCTTAAGCGGGAGCGGTATGTACGAGCAGTACTTC. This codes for CASSLSGSGMYEQYF.

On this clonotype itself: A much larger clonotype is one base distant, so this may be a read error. The CDR3 here is CASSLRLADSMGGHEQFF. In DNA form, the CDR3 reads TGTGCTAGCAGCTTGAGACTAGCGGACTCCATGGGGGGGCATGAGCAGTTCTTC. The J gene is TRBJ2-1, the V gene TRBV7-7, with 9 bases aligning to TRBD2. CDR3 length: 18 amino acids. CDR1 and CDR2 (germline): SSHAT, FNYEAQ (reference sequence).

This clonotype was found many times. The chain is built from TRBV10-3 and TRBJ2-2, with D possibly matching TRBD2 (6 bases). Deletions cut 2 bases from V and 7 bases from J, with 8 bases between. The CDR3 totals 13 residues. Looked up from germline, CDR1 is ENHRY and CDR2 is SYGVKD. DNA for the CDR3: TGTGCCATCAGTGAGATGGGGGGCGGGGAGCTGTTTTTT. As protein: CAISEMGGGELFF.

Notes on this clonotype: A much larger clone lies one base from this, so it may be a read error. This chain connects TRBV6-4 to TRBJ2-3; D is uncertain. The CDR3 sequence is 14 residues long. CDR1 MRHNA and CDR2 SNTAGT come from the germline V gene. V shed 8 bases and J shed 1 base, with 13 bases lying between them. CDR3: CASARSPGTDTQYF. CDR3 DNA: TGTGCCAGCGCCAGATCCCCCGGCACAGATACGCAGTATTTT.

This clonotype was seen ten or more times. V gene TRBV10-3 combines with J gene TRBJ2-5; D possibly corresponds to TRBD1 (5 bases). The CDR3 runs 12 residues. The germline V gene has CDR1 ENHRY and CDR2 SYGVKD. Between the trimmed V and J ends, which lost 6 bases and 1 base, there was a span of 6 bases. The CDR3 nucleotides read TGTGCCATCAGCCAGGGCCAAGAGACCCAGTACTTC. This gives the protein CAISQGQETQYF.